What follows are 8 T cell receptor beta chains derived from one specimen sequenced in a study of cytomegalovirus exposure and HLA in healthy donors. The PCR contained 60 Vbeta and 13 Jbeta primers. The data were produced by immunoSEQ multiplex PCR, yet TCRdb's version contains in-frame clones alone and is incomplete. The data show over 150,000 clones, with around three quarters seen just once and around 4.1% held by the top ten. The sequenced material came from PBMCs. The source is a woman aged 40 to 50 in good health and CMV-seronegative.

The genes are TRBV30 and TRBJ2-7; D may be TRBD2 (6 bases). The ends were cut back, 3 bases at V and 7 bases at J, with 28 bases in the middle. The CDR3 runs 17 residues. Germline CDR1 and CDR2: GTSNPN and SVGIG (reference sequence). CDR3 loop: CAWSDGVGSGPMWEQYF. The CDR3 bases are TGTGCCTGGAGCGATGGGGTCGGGAGCGGGCCAATGTGGGAGCAGTACTTC. Supplemented by reference TRBV30 and TRBJ2-7, the full variable domain reads SQTIHQWPATLVQPVGSPLSLECTVEGTSNPNLYWYRQAAGRGLQLLFYSVGIGQISSEVPQNLSASRPQDRQFILSSKKLLLSDSGFYLCAWSDGVGSGPMWEQYFGPGTRLTVT.

This clone was seen a few times. This sequence joins TRBV6-1 and TRBJ1-4; 8 bases are a match to TRBD1. The CDR3 has 15 residues. The trim removed 4 bases at V and 8 bases at J, leaving 9 bases unmatched. CDR1 is MNHNS, CDR2 SASEGT, per germline. In DNA form, the CDR3 reads TGTGCCAGCAGTGGCCGGACAGGGTTTGGGGAAAAACTGTTTTTT. Translating gives CASSGRTGFGEKLFF.

Here the CDR3 DNA reads TGTGCCAGCAGTTCGCTGGGGACTAGCCGGGGGAATGAGCAGTTCTTC. This sequence encodes CASSSLGTSRGNEQFF. The V call is TRBV28, the J call TRBJ2-1, with 9 positions matching TRBD2. There are 16 residues in the CDR3. The V and J ends lost 4 bases and 7 bases, in that order; junction bases with no gene match: 11. Germline V gene sequence: CDR1 MDHEN, CDR2 SYDVKM.

V is TRBV21-1 and J is TRBJ1-6; the table names TRBD1, a call not compared with the DNA. TRBV21-1 is noted as a pseudogene. This CDR3 has 19 residues. CDR3 residues: CASSKSGTGLASYDSPLHF. The CDR3 coding sequence is TGTGCCAGCAGCAAATCCGGGACAGGTTTAGCCTCCTATGATTCACCCCTCCACTTT.

This clone was seen a few times. A read error may account for a junction end that differs from germline. The chain is built from TRBV7-9 and TRBJ1-1; D remains unclear. This CDR3 region has 14 residues. CDR1 and CDR2 from the germline V gene are SEHNR and FQNEAQ (reference sequence). This CDR3 reads CASSLSTTRPQSSF. The CDR3 bases are TGTGCCAGCAGCTTATCAACGACTCGTCCCCAGAGCTCTTTT.

The genes are TRBV5-1 and TRBJ2-3; 9 bases map to TRBD2. V dropped 0 bases and J dropped 2; count of bases not matched to a gene: 1. The CDR3 contains 15 residues. Germline V gene sequence: CDR1 SGHRS, CDR2 YFSETQ. The CDR3: CASSLASGDTDTQYF. DNA for the CDR3: TGCGCCAGCAGCTTGGCTAGCGGGGACACAGATACGCAGTATTTT.

The chain uses TRBV5-4 and TRBJ2-3; 11 bases map to TRBD2. CDR3 length: 16 amino acids. Germline V gene sequence: CDR1 SGHNT, CDR2 YYREEE (reference sequence). With V trimmed by 1 base and J by 3 bases, 4 bases remained unmatched. CDR3 sequence reads: CASSLQASGRTDTQYF. The CDR3 bases are TGTGCCAGCAGCTTGCAGGCTAGCGGGAGGACAGATACGCAGTATTTT.

The chain has TRBV10-3 and TRBJ2-1, with 10 positions matching TRBD2. The CDR3 covers 15 residues. Germline lookup yields CDR1 ENHRY and CDR2 SYGVKD. Trimming at V came to 6 bases and at J to 6 bases, leaving 8 bases not matched to a gene. Here the CDR3 reads CAIRKAGGEGNEQFF. The CDR3 DNA is TGTGCCATCAGGAAAGCGGGAGGGGAAGGCAATGAGCAGTTCTTC.